The 26 T cell receptor beta chains listed next were all sequenced from one sample in a study of T cells after yellow fever vaccination (dated by TCRdb to 2018 to 2020). The treatment or condition label, read with the paper, signifies: live attenuated yellow fever vaccine strain. Library construction relied on 5' RACE. Reads for this sample came from an Illumina HiSeq 2500. TCRdb reanalyzed the raw reads on its own, using fastp at Q25 for trimming and MiXCR for clone calling, and kept in-frame beta chains. Rows matching on CDR3 protein sequence are summarized as one entry with the most common DNA and genes. The sample yields 620,000 or so distinct CDR3 sequences; over 9% were counted once. The ten largest clones add up to 14% to 15% of the sample. The sample here was PBMCs, taken on the day of the yellow fever booster vaccination. These receptors all stem from a man aged 30-40 years who received the YFV17D yellow fever vaccine.

This clonotype has ten or more counts. The V and J genes are TRBV20-1 and TRBJ2-1; no clear D. The length of the CDR3 is 14 residues. Germline assignment: CDR1 DFQATT and CDR2 SNEGSKA (reference sequence). The germline V and J ends were trimmed by 6 bases and 1 base, with 13 bases remaining between them. The CDR3 region has the DNA TGCAGTGCGACGGATCTAGGGTCCTACAATGAGCAGTTCTTC. Translated: CSATDLGSYNEQFF.

V gene TRBV14 combines with J gene TRBJ1-2; D not resolved. Deletions cut 3 bases from V and 4 bases from J, with 12 bases between. CDR1 is SGHDN and CDR2 is FVKESK in the germline V gene. There are 14 residues in the CDR3. Here the CDR3 DNA reads TGTGCCAGCAGCCATATCAGGAATTTCTATGGCTACACCTTC. It specifies CASSHIRNFYGYTF.

The chain employs TRBV4-2 and TRBJ2-7; 8 bases agree with TRBD2. CDR3 length equals 15 residues. Looked up from germline, CDR1 is LGHNA and CDR2 is YNFKEQ. The J segment lost 3 bases and the V segment lost 0 bases, leaving 4 bases of the junction unmatched. The CDR3 sequence is CASSQDAGGSYEQYF. The CDR3 DNA sequence: TGTGCCAGCAGCCAAGATGCGGGGGGTAGCTACGAGCAGTACTTC.

The chain recombines TRBV11-3 with TRBJ2-2, with D tentatively TRBD1 (5 bases). The germline V gene has CDR1 SGHNT and CDR2 YENEEA. The CDR3 sequence is 14 residues long. V was trimmed by 5 bases and J by 6 bases, leaving 13 bases between them. The CDR3 loop reads CASSHHRSPGELFF. CDR3 bases: TGTGCCAGCAGCCACCACAGGTCCCCCGGGGAGCTGTTTTTT.

In this sample, this clonotype turned up many times. The chain carries TRBV29-1 and TRBJ2-3; D unclear. The CDR3 loop spans 13 amino acids. Germline V gene data show CDR1 as SQVTM and CDR2 as ANQGSEA. Trimming took off 7 bases at V and 0 bases at J, with 11 bases between the two ends. The CDR3 DNA sequence: TGCAGCGCTAGGGTAACTAGCACAGATACGCAGTATTTT. This encodes CSARVTSTDTQYF.

This clonotype was picked up a small number of times. V usage is TRBV10-3 and J usage is TRBJ2-1; 11 nucleotides match TRBD2. The V and J ends lost 5 bases and 6 bases, in that order; junction bases with no gene match: 6. The CDR3 is 15 residues long. Looked up from germline, CDR1 is ENHRY and CDR2 is SYGVKD. CDR3 sequence (DNA): TGTGCCATCAGTTTGGTACTAGCGGGAGTCAATGAGCAGTTCTTC. Protein: CAISLVLAGVNEQFF.

This chain links TRBV5-4 with TRBJ2-5; 9 bases are a match to TRBD1. CDR1 SGHNT and CDR2 YYREEE come from the germline V gene (reference sequence). This CDR3 is built from 15 residues. Trimming removed 4 bases from V and 6 bases from J; junction bases left unmatched: 10. In DNA, the CDR3 is TGTGCCAGCAGCCCTGGGGACAGGGAGTGGAAGACCCAGTACTTC. This sequence encodes CASSPGDREWKTQYF. Together with reference TRBV5-4 and TRBJ2-5, the CDR3 gives the full variable domain: ETGVTQSPTHLIKTRGQQVTLRCSSQSGHNTVSWYQQALGQGPQFIFQYYREEENGRGNFPPRFSGLQFPNYSSELNVNALELDDSALYLCASSPGDREWKTQYFGPGTRLLVL.

This clonotype came up a few times. The genes are TRBV20-1 and TRBJ2-5, with a possible D match to TRBD2 (6 bases). V was trimmed by 4 bases and J by 5 bases, leaving 11 bases between them. The CDR3 runs 12 residues. CDR1 and CDR2 (germline): DFQATT, SNEGSKA (reference sequence). The CDR3 here is CSANRLVETQYF. DNA for the CDR3: TGCAGTGCTAATCGACTAGTGGAGACCCAGTACTTC.

This clonotype has more than one count but fewer than ten. This chain uses TRBV6-2 or TRBV6-3 with TRBJ2-1; 7 bases map to TRBD2. The junction had 6 bases not matched to a gene; V was cut back by 6 bases and J by 4 bases. The germline V gene encodes CDR1 MNHEY and CDR2 SVGEGT. The CDR3 is 14 residues long. CDR3 protein: CASRAGKPYNEQFF. CDR3 nucleotide sequence: TGTGCCAGCAGAGCGGGAAAACCTTACAATGAGCAGTTCTTC.

This clonotype showed up many times. The CDR3 DNA reads as TGTGCCAGCACCCCCCGGGGGGGGACCGGAAACACCATATATTTT. This codes for CASTPRGGTGNTIYF. The chain links TRBV7-2 to TRBJ1-3, with a tentative D call TRBD1 (5 bases). Germline assignment: CDR1 SGHTA and CDR2 FQGNSA. V was pared by 7 bases and J by 4 bases, with 17 bases between. The CDR3 contains 15 residues. The variable domain in full, completed from reference TRBV7-2 and TRBJ1-3, reads GAGVSQSPSNKVTEKGKDVELRCDPISGHTALYWYRQSLGQGLEFLIYFQGNSAPDKSGLPSDRFSAERTGGSVSTLTIQRTQQEDSAVYLCASTPRGGTGNTIYFGEGSWLTVV.

This clonotype was seen a handful of times. The chain combines TRBV7-2 with TRBJ2-7; 8 positions agree with TRBD2. Trimming took 5 bases from V and 7 from J; bases not matched to a gene: 13. The CDR3 is 15 residues long. CDR1 SGHTA and CDR2 FQGNSA come from the germline V gene. Here the CDR3 reads CASSPPGLGESEQYF. The CDR3 DNA reads TGTGCCAGCAGCCCCCCGGGACTAGGAGAGAGTGAGCAGTACTTC.

The chain couples TRBV7-2 to TRBJ2-1, with unresolved D. This CDR3 contains 14 residues. Trimming shortened V by 6 bases and J by 0 bases, and 9 bases separated the two germline ends. Germline V gives CDR1 SGHTA, CDR2 FQGNSA. In nucleotides, the CDR3 is TGTGCCAGCAGACGACCGGGCTCCTACAATGAGCAGTTCTTC. Amino acid sequence: CASRRPGSYNEQFF.

The gene calls are TRBV7-2 and TRBJ1-6; D not resolved. The ends were cut back, 1 base at V and 12 bases at J, with 7 bases in the middle. The CDR3 spans 12 residues. Germline V gene lookup returns CDR1 SGHTA and CDR2 FQGNSA. In DNA, the CDR3 is TGTGCCAGCAGCTTAGGAGGGTTACCCCTCCACTTT. Its translation: CASSLGGLPLHF. The whole variable domain, remainder taken from reference TRBV7-2 and TRBJ1-6, is GAGVSQSPSNKVTEKGKDVELRCDPISGHTALYWYRQSLGQGLEFLIYFQGNSAPDKSGLPSDRFSAERTGGSVSTLTIQRTQQEDSAVYLCASSLGGLPLHFGNGTRLTVT.

The V gene is TRBV5-1, the J gene TRBJ2-3, with 11 bases identical to TRBD2. The J segment lost 4 bases and the V segment lost 5 bases, leaving 6 bases of the junction unmatched. CDR1 and CDR2 from the germline V gene are SGHRS and YFSETQ. There are 15 residues in the CDR3. CDR3 protein: CASRLTSGSPDTQYF. The CDR3 DNA is TGCGCCAGCAGACTAACTAGCGGGAGCCCAGATACGCAGTATTTT.

The rearrangement uses TRBV5-1 and TRBJ1-4, with D possibly matching TRBD1 (5 bases). This CDR3 region has 14 residues. Trimming pared 1 base from V and 8 bases from J, leaving 12 bases between. Looked up from germline, CDR1 is SGHRS and CDR2 is YFSETQ. The CDR3 DNA sequence: TGCGCCAGCAGCTTGAGCGTGACAGCAGAAAAACTGTTTTTT. Amino acid sequence: CASSLSVTAEKLFF.

The chain couples TRBV15 to TRBJ2-2; 9 nucleotides line up with TRBD2. CDR1 LNHNV and CDR2 YYDKDF come from the germline V gene (reference sequence). After removal of 0 bases from V and 7 bases from J, the junction contained 6 bases not matched to a gene. CDR3 length: 16 amino acids. CDR3 nucleotides: TGTGCCACCAGCAGAGATAGTAGCGGGAGAGTCGGGGAGCTGTTTTTT. As protein: CATSRDSSGRVGELFF.

V gene TRBV25-1 combines with J gene TRBJ1-2, with D perhaps TRBD1 (5 bases). V lost 6 bases and J lost 6, with 29 bases in between. The CDR3 totals 18 residues. Germline values: CDR1 MGHDK, CDR2 SYGVNS. The CDR3 loop is CASRPYSGRGKASDGYTF. The CDR3 DNA sequence: TGTGCCAGCAGGCCCTACTCGGGACGGGGAAAGGCTAGCGATGGCTACACCTTC.

J is TRBJ2-5 and V is TRBV18; 13 nucleotides line up with TRBD2. CDR1 and CDR2 (germline): KGHSH, LQKENI. This CDR3 is 16 amino acids long. The V segment lost 6 bases and the J segment 1 base; nucleotides outside the gene matches: 5. The CDR3 nucleotides read TGTGCCAGCTCGCTTAGGACTAGCGGGAGCCAAGAGACCCAGTACTTC. Its protein product is CASSLRTSGSQETQYF.

The chain combines TRBV15 with TRBJ2-7; 8 bases agree with TRBD1. After removal of 1 base from V and 6 bases from J, the junction contained 8 bases not matched to a gene. The CDR3 loop spans 15 amino acids. Germline V CDR1 and CDR2: LNHNV, YYDKDF (reference sequence). CDR3 coding DNA: TGTGCCACCAGCAGAGTTTGGACAGGGTCCCCCGAGCAGTACTTC. Translating it yields CATSRVWTGSPEQYF.

The chain joins TRBV27 to TRBJ1-5; unclear D gene. The ends were cut back, 3 bases at V and 5 bases at J, with 8 bases in the middle. This CDR3 is built from 13 residues. CDR1 MNHEY and CDR2 SMNVEV come from the germline V gene (reference sequence). In DNA form, the CDR3 reads TGTGCCAGCAGTTTCGTTCCGCATCAGCCCCAGCATTTT. Amino acids: CASSFVPHQPQHF.

The V and J genes are TRBV20-1 and TRBJ2-1, with D possibly TRBD2 on 6 matching bases. Trimming took 1 base from V and 0 from J, leaving 7 bases between them. The CDR3 loop spans 14 amino acids. CDR1 DFQATT and CDR2 SNEGSKA come from the germline V gene (reference sequence). This CDR3 is CSARASDSYNEQFF. DNA of the CDR3: TGCAGTGCTAGAGCTAGCGACTCCTACAATGAGCAGTTCTTC.

This clonotype was seen a handful of times. The V and J genes are TRBV27 and TRBJ2-5, with a tentative D call TRBD2 (5 bases). The CDR3 has 14 residues. CDR1 and CDR2 (germline): MNHEY, SMNVEV (reference sequence). V was cut by 3 bases and J by 9 bases, with 17 bases left in between. The CDR3 coding sequence is TGTGCCAGCAGTTTCTACCCGCCCCGGGGTCCCCAGTACTTC. Translation gives CASSFYPPRGPQYF.

The genes are TRBV10-2 and TRBJ2-7; D is undetermined. V was shortened by 2 bases and J by 4 bases, with 15 bases between the two germline ends. CDR1 is WSHSY, CDR2 SAAADI, per germline. The CDR3 extends over 15 amino acids. CDR3 region: CASSEPAILRYEQYF. The DNA for the CDR3 is TGCGCCAGCAGTGAGCCGGCTATCTTGAGATACGAGCAGTACTTC.

The chain recombines TRBV30 with TRBJ1-5; 7 positions match TRBD1. V dropped 2 bases and J dropped 0; count of bases not matched to a gene: 7. The V gene's germline CDR1 is GTSNPN and CDR2 SVGIG (reference sequence). The CDR3 sequence is 16 residues long. The CDR3 loop is CAWSKRTGHSNQPQHF. In nucleotides, the CDR3 is TGTGCCTGGAGTAAACGGACAGGACATAGCAATCAGCCCCAGCATTTT. Complete variable domain (other parts from reference TRBV30 and TRBJ1-5): SQTIHQWPATLVQPVGSPLSLECTVEGTSNPNLYWYRQAAGRGLQLLFYSVGIGQISSEVPQNLSASRPQDRQFILSSKKLLLSDSGFYLCAWSKRTGHSNQPQHFGDGTRLSIL.

This clonotype was recorded a few times. As DNA, the CDR3 is TGCGCCAGCAGCCTTCCTAGCGGGGCCCACGAGCAGTACTTC. It encodes CASSLPSGAHEQYF. The genes are TRBV5-1 and TRBJ2-7; TRBD2 matches at 9 bases. Germline V gives CDR1 SGHRS, CDR2 YFSETQ. There are 14 residues in the CDR3. With 4 bases clipped from V and 5 bases from J, the junction kept 7 bases outside the gene matches.

This clonotype appeared a few times. The chain combines TRBV10-3 with TRBJ2-3; TRBD2 might be the D (7 bases). The CDR3 consists of 15 residues. Trimming stripped 9 bases from V and 4 bases from J, with 20 bases between. CDR1 ENHRY and CDR2 SYGVKD come from the germline V gene. CDR3 sequence: CAMGASGDIADTQYF. CDR3 DNA: TGTGCCATGGGGGCGAGCGGGGACATCGCAGATACGCAGTATTTT.